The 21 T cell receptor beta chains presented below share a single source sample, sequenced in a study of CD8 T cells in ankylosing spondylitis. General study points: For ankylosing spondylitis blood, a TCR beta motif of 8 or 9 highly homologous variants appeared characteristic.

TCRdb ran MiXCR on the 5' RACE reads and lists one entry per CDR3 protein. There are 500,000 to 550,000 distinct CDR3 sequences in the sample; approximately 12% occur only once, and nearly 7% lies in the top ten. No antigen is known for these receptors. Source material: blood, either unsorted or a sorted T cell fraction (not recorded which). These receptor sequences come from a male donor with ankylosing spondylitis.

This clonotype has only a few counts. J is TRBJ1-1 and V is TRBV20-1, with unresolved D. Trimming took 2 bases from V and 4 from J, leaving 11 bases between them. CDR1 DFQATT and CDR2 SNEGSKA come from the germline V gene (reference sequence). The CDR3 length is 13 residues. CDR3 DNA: TGCAGTGCTAGATGGTGGAGTCCCACTGAAGCTTTCTTT. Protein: CSARWWSPTEAFF.

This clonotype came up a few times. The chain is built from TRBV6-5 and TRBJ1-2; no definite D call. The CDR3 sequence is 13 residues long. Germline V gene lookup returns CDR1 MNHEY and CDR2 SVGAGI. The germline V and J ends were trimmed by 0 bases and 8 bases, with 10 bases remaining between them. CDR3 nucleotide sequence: TGTGCCAGCAGTTACTCAGCCGGGCTCGGCTACACCTTC. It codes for CASSYSAGLGYTF.

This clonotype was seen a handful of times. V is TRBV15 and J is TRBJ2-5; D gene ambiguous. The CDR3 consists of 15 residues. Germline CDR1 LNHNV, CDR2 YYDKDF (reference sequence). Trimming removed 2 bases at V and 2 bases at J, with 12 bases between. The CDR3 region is CATSRSQSPQETQYF. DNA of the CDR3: TGTGCCACCAGCAGATCACAAAGTCCTCAAGAGACCCAGTACTTC.

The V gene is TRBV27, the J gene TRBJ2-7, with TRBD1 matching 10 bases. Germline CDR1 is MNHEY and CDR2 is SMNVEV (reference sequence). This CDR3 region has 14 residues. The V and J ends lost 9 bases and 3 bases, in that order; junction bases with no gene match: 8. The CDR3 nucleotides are TGTGCCAGACCGCCCCGGACAGGGGGCTACGAGCAGTACTTC. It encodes CARPPRTGGYEQYF.

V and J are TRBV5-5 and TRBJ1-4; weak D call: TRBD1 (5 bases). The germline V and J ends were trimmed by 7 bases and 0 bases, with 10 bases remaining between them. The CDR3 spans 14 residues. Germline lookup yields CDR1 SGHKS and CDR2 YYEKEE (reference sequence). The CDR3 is CASGGTATNEKLFF. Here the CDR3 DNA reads TGTGCCAGCGGAGGGACGGCAACTAATGAAAAACTGTTTTTT.

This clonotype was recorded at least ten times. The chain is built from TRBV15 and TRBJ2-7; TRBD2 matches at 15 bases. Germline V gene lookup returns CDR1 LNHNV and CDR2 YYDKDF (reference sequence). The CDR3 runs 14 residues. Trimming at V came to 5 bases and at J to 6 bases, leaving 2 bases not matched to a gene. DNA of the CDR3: TGTGCCACCAGCTTGGGACTAGCGGGAGGCGAGCAGTACTTC. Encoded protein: CATSLGLAGGEQYF.

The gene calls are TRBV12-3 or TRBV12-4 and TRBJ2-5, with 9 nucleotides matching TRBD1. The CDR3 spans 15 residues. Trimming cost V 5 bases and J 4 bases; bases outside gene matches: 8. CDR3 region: CASSPGTGKGETQYF. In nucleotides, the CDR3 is TGTGCCAGCAGTCCCGGGACAGGGAAAGGAGAGACCCAGTACTTC.

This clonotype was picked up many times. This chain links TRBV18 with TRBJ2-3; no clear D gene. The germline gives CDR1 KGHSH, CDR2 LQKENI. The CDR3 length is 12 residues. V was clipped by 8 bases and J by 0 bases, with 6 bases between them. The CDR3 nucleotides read TGTGCCAGCAGTCCTAGCACAGATACGCAGTATTTT. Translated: CASSPSTDTQYF.

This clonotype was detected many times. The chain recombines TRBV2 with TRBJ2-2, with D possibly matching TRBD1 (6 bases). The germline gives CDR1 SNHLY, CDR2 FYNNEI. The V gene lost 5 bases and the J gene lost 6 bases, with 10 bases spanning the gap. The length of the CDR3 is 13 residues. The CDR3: CASSQQGSGELFF. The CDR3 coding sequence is TGTGCCAGCAGTCAACAGGGTTCCGGGGAGCTGTTTTTT.

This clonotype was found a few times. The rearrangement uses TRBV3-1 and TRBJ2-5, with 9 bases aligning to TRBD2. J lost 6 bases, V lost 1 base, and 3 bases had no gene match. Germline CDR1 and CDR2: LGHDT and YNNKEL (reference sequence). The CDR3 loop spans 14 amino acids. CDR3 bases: TGTGCCAGCAGCCAAGGACTAGCGGTCCAGACCCAGTACTTC. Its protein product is CASSQGLAVQTQYF.

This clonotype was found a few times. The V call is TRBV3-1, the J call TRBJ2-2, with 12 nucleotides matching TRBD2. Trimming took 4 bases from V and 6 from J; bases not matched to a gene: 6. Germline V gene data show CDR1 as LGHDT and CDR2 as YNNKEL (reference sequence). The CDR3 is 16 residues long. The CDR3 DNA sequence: TGTGCCAGCAGCCTCCCCGGGACTAGCGGGTCCGGGGAGCTGTTTTTT. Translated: CASSLPGTSGSGELFF.

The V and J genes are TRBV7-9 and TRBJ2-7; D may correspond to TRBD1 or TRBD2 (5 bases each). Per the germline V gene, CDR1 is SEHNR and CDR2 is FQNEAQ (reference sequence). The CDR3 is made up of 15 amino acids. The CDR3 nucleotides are TGTGCCAGCAGCGCCGCCCCGAACACCGGGACGTCTTTCAACGTC. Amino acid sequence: CASSAAPNTGTSFNV.

CDR3 sequence (DNA): TGTGCCAGCAGCTACCGGACAAATGAACGGCATTTT. Its translation is CASSYRTNERHF. This chain connects TRBV7-9 to TRBJ1-5, with TRBD1 as a possible D gene (5 bases). Deletions cut 4 bases from V and 15 bases from J, with 16 bases between. The CDR3 length is 12 residues. Germline CDR1 reads SEHNR; CDR2 reads FQNEAQ (reference sequence).

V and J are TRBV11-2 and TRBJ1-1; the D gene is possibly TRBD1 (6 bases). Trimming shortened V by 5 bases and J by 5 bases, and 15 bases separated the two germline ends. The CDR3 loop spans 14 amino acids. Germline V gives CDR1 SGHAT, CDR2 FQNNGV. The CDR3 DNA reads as TGTGCCAGCAGCCAAAAGGGGGGGCTTACTGAAGCTTTCTTT. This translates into CASSQKGGLTEAFF.

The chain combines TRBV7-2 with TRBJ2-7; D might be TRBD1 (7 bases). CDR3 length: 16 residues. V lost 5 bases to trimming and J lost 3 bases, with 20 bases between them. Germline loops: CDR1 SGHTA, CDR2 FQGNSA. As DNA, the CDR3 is TGTGCCAGCAGCCAGGGGGTAGTAGCGGTAGGCTACGAGCAGTACTTC. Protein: CASSQGVVAVGYEQYF. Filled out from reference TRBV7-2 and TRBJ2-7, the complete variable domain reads GAGVSQSPSNKVTEKGKDVELRCDPISGHTALYWYRQSLGQGLEFLIYFQGNSAPDKSGLPSDRFSAERTGGSVSTLTIQRTQQEDSAVYLCASSQGVVAVGYEQYFGPGTRLTVT.

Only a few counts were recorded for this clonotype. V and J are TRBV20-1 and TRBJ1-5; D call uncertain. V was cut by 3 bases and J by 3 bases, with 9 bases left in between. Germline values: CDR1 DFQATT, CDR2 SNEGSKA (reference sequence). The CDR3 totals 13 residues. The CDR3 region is CSASDVHNQPQHF. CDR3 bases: TGCAGTGCTAGTGACGTTCACAATCAGCCCCAGCATTTT.

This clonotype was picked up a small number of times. The CDR3 loop reads CASSSTTGATTEAFF. CDR3 sequence (DNA): TGTGCCAGCAGTTCCACGACAGGGGCAACGACTGAAGCTTTCTTT. This sequence joins TRBV6-5 and TRBJ1-1; 8 bases are shared with TRBD1. The CDR3 extends over 15 amino acids. Trimming took 4 bases from V and 5 from J; bases not matched to a gene: 9. Per germline, CDR1 MNHEY and CDR2 SVGAGI.

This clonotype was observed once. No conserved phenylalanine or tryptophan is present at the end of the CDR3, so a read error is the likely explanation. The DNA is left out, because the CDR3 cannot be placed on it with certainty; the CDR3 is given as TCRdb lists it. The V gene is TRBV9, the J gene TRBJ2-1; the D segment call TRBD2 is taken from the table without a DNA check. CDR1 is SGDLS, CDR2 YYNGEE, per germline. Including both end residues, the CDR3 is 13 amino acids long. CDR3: CASSVETSGSPRL.

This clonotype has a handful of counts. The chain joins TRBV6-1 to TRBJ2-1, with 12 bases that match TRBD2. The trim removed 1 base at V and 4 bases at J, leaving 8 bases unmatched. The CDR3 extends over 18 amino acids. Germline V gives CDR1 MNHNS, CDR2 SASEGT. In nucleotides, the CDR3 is TGTGCCAGCAGTGAAGTCCTAGCGGGAGGGCCCGGGTACAATGAGCAGTTCTTC. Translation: CASSEVLAGGPGYNEQFF.

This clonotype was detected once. The CDR3 DNA is TGTGCCACCAGCAGAGGCAGGACCTATGGCTACACCTTC. This translates into CATSRGRTYGYTF. This chain links TRBV15 with TRBJ1-2; no firm D call. CDR1 and CDR2 (germline): LNHNV, YYDKDF (reference sequence). V gave up 1 base and J gave up 4 bases, with 7 bases separating them. The CDR3 runs to 13 residues. The complete variable domain, with remaining parts taken from reference TRBV15 and TRBJ1-2, reads DAMVIQNPRYQVTQFGKPVTLSCSQTLNHNVMYWYQQKSSQAPKLLFHYYDKDFNNEADTPDNFQSRRPNTSFCFLDIRSPGLGDTAMYLCATSRGRTYGYTFGSGTRLTVV.

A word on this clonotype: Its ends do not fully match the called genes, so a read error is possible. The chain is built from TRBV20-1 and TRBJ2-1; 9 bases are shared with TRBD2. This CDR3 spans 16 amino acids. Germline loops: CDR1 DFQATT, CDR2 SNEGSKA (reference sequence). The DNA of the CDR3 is TGCTGTGCTAGAGTCAGCGGGAGGCGTGCCTACAATGAGCAGTTCTTC. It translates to CCARVSGRRAYNEQFF.